Below, 21 T cell receptor beta chains from the same sample are listed, as sequenced in a study of T and B cells in COVID-19 patients. Multiplex PCR with BIOMED2 TRB-A/B primer pools amplified TRB rearrangements. TCRdb reprocessed the multiplex PCR reads via MiXCR and lists one record per CDR3 protein. The sample records 4,800 or so distinct CDR3 sequences, 30% to 40% being singletons. TRB was amplified from roughly 250-500 ng of blood genomic DNA. Sequenced material: blood. The receptor set was obtained from a human donor who had recovered from COVID-19.

V and J are TRBV12-3 or TRBV12-4 and TRBJ1-2; tentatively, D is TRBD1 (6 bases). V lost 4 bases and J lost 4, with 16 bases in between. The CDR3 spans 15 residues. The CDR3 loop is CASSYGTGTSYGYTF. As DNA, the CDR3 is TGTGCCAGCAGTTACGGAACAGGGACTAGCTATGGCTACACCTTC.

This clonotype was seen only once. The J gene is TRBJ2-7, the V gene TRBV7-9; D gene uncertain. V lost 3 bases to trimming and J lost 0 bases, with 6 bases between them. This CDR3 region has 13 residues. Germline V CDR1 and CDR2: SEHNR, FQNEAQ (reference sequence). The CDR3 region is CASSFTSSYEQYF. CDR3 sequence (DNA): TGTGCCAGCAGCTTTACCTCCTCCTACGAGCAGTACTTC. The full variable domain, in which reference TRBV7-9 and TRBJ2-7 provide the parts outside the CDR3, is DTGVSQNPRHKITKRGQNVTFRCDPISEHNRLYWYRQTLGQGPEFLTYFQNEAQLEKSRLLSDRFSAERPKGSFSTLEIQRTEQGDSAMYLCASSFTSSYEQYFGPGTRLTVT.

The gene calls are TRBV20-1 and TRBJ1-2, with D possibly TRBD1 on 5 matching bases. The CDR3 is 12 residues long. V lost 2 bases, J lost 8 bases, and 12 bases lay in between. Germline CDR1 DFQATT, CDR2 SNEGSKA (reference sequence). The CDR3 nucleotides read TGCAGTGCTAGAAGTACGGGGGAAGGCTACACCTTC. This codes for CSARSTGEGYTF.

In this sample, this clonotype is medium-sized. This chain joins TRBV19 and TRBJ1-4; D is unclear. V lost 9 bases, J lost 5 bases, and 19 bases lay in between. The CDR3 spans 15 residues. The germline V gene has CDR1 LNHDA and CDR2 SQIVND (reference sequence). The CDR3 DNA reads TGTGCCAGCAGCACAGCGGGCCGAGGAAATGAAAAACTGTTTTTT. Translated, it gives CASSTAGRGNEKLFF.

This chain connects TRBV19 to TRBJ2-2; 9 bases align to TRBD1. J was trimmed by 4 bases and V by 4 bases; bases with no gene match: 10. The V gene's germline CDR1 is LNHDA and CDR2 SQIVND (reference sequence). The CDR3 covers 17 residues. The CDR3 DNA reads TGTGCCAGTAGTAGAGAACGCACAGGGGGCGGCACCGGGGAGCTGTTTTTT. Protein: CASSRERTGGGTGELFF.

The chain employs TRBV12-3 or TRBV12-4 and TRBJ2-7; 15 nucleotides agree with TRBD2. The CDR3 totals 15 residues. V dropped 6 bases and J dropped 6; count of bases not matched to a gene: 6. CDR3 sequence reads: CASSNPGLAGGEQYF. The CDR3 DNA follows: TGTGCCAGCAGCAACCCGGGACTAGCGGGAGGCGAGCAGTACTTC.

This sequence joins TRBV5-5 and TRBJ1-1; no definite D call. The germline CDR1 and CDR2 sequences are SGHKS and YYEKEE (reference sequence). The CDR3 totals 11 residues. V was cut by 1 base and J by 2 bases, with 0 bases left in between. Written as DNA, the CDR3 is TGTGCCAGCAGCTTGAACACTGAAGCTTTCTTT. Translated: CASSLNTEAFF.

This clonotype was seen more than once but under ten times. This chain connects TRBV6-5 to TRBJ2-7; 9 bases line up with TRBD2. The CDR3 contains 16 residues. V lost 6 bases to trimming and J lost 2 bases; unmatched junction nucleotides: 11. From germline, CDR1 is MNHEY and CDR2 SVGAGI. For the CDR3, the DNA is TGTGCCAGCAGCCTTATGACTAGCGGACAGGCCTACGAGCAGTACTTC. Translating it yields CASSLMTSGQAYEQYF.

This clonotype is classed as medium-sized. V is TRBV30 and J is TRBJ2-2, with TRBD1 as a possible D gene (5 bases). Germline V gene data show CDR1 as GTSNPN and CDR2 as SVGIG (reference sequence). This CDR3 is built from 14 residues. V lost 0 bases and J 6 bases, leaving 11 bases between the germline ends. This CDR3 reads CAWSVGASAGELFF. CDR3 sequence (DNA): TGTGCCTGGAGTGTTGGGGCATCCGCCGGGGAGCTGTTTTTT.

V usage is TRBV6-5 and J usage is TRBJ2-3, with a possible D match to TRBD2 (7 bases). CDR1 is MNHEY and CDR2 is SVGAGI in the germline V gene. Between the trimmed V and J ends, which lost 8 bases and 4 bases, there was a span of 10 bases. This CDR3 is built from 12 residues. The CDR3 is CASGGGPDTQYF. The CDR3 region has the DNA TGTGCCAGCGGGGGGGGCCCAGATACGCAGTATTTT.

This clonotype was counted a few times. The chain uses TRBV27 and TRBJ2-3, with D perhaps matching TRBD2 (6 bases). The CDR3 length is 13 residues. Germline V gene data show CDR1 as MNHEY and CDR2 as SMNVEV (reference sequence). V was cut by 5 bases and J by 7 bases, with 13 bases left in between. The CDR3 here is CASSPREYYTQYF. DNA of the CDR3: TGTGCCAGCAGTCCCCGGGAGTACTATACGCAGTATTTT.

This clonotype was recorded a few times. The chain joins TRBV18 to TRBJ2-7; no firm D call. Germline assignment: CDR1 KGHSH and CDR2 LQKENI. With 0 bases removed from V and 6 bases from J, the gap between germline ends came to 12 bases. The CDR3 runs to 14 residues. The CDR3 loop is CASSPPPTKFEQYF. DNA for the CDR3: TGTGCCAGCTCACCACCGCCCACTAAGTTCGAGCAGTACTTC.

The table lists this clonotype with a few counts. The CDR3 loop reads CASRGEGQPQHF. The CDR3 DNA reads TGTGCCAGCCGTGGCGAAGGTCAGCCCCAGCATTTT. J is TRBJ1-5 and V is TRBV6-2 or TRBV6-3; D remains ambiguous. In germline, CDR1 is MNHEY, CDR2 SVGEGT. The CDR3 sequence is 12 residues long. The V end lost 8 bases, the J end lost 6 bases, and 11 bases lay between the germline ends.

This chain links TRBV7-4 with TRBJ2-5; TRBD2 aligns across 8 bases. V lost 7 bases and J lost 8; bases outside the gene matches: 15. Germline CDR1 and CDR2: SGHVT and SQSDAQ. This CDR3 has 15 amino acids. The CDR3 DNA sequence: TGTGCCAGCACCAAGGGATCGGGGGGGGAAGGAACCCAGTACTTC. It yields the protein CASTKGSGGEGTQYF.

This clonotype was seen only a few times. The chain joins TRBV6-1 to TRBJ2-1; 7 bases line up with TRBD1. Germline-derived CDR1 and CDR2 are MNHNS and SASEGT. V was pared by 6 bases and J by 9 bases, with 5 bases of the junction left unmatched. This CDR3 has 12 residues. CDR3 loop: CASSDRVAEQFF. CDR3 nucleotide sequence: TGTGCCAGCAGCGACAGGGTTGCTGAGCAGTTCTTC.

This chain uses TRBV6-5 with TRBJ2-2, with D possibly matching TRBD1 (6 bases). CDR1 MNHEY and CDR2 SVGAGI come from the germline V gene. The CDR3 is made up of 14 amino acids. V lost 8 bases to trimming and J lost 6 bases, with 16 bases between them. In DNA, the CDR3 is TGTGCCAGCTTGGGTCCAGGGGCGGCCGGGGAGCTGTTTTTT. Encoded protein: CASLGPGAAGELFF.

This clonotype was found a few times. The J gene is TRBJ2-7, the V gene TRBV12-3 or TRBV12-4; 7 bases match TRBD2. After removal of 3 bases from V and 1 base from J, the junction contained 15 bases not matched to a gene. The CDR3 consists of 18 residues. The CDR3 coding sequence is TGTGCCAGCAGTTTCGGGGCTGGGGCTAGCGGACTTTCCTACGAGCAGTACTTC. Residues: CASSFGAGASGLSYEQYF.

This clonotype is medium-sized. The gene calls are TRBV19 and TRBJ1-2, with 8 bases matching TRBD1. CDR3 length: 12 residues. Germline-derived CDR1 and CDR2 are LNHDA and SQIVND (reference sequence). The V gene end was trimmed by 10 bases and the J gene end by 7 bases; junction bases not matched to a gene: 8. The CDR3 nucleotides read TGTGCCACAGCGACAGGGGATTTTGGCTACACCTTC. It is translated as CATATGDFGYTF.

The genes are TRBV12-3 or TRBV12-4 and TRBJ2-2, with D tentatively TRBD1 (5 bases). Trimming removed 6 bases from V and 9 bases from J, with 8 bases in between. The CDR3 is 11 residues long. CDR3 in DNA: TGTGCCAGCAGAAGGGGCCGGGAGCTGTTTTTT. Protein: CASRRGRELFF.

The genes are TRBV6-2 or TRBV6-3 and TRBJ2-7; the D is unclear. Trimming took 0 bases from V and 7 from J, leaving 10 bases between them. The germline V gene has CDR1 MNHEY and CDR2 SVGEGT. The CDR3 runs to 13 residues. CDR3 nucleotides: TGTGCCAGCAGTTACTCGCACATATCGGAGCAGTACTTC. Encoded protein: CASSYSHISEQYF.

This chain uses TRBV30 with TRBJ2-2; TRBD2 agrees at 11 bases. The V and J ends lost 0 bases and 5 bases, in that order; junction bases with no gene match: 14. The CDR3 is 19 residues long. The germline V gene encodes CDR1 GTSNPN and CDR2 SVGIG (reference sequence). Here the CDR3 DNA reads TGTGCCTGGAGTGTACTGTGGCTAGCGGGAGGCTTTGAGACCGGGGAGCTGTTTTTT. This codes for CAWSVLWLAGGFETGELFF.